This TCR beta chain was captured by sequencing in a study of blood T cells in healthy people across ages (dated by TCRdb to about 2015). Looking at the study overall: In model experiments, template switching captured roughly one uniquely barcoded TCR beta cDNA molecule for every two T cells. The donors were divided into four age groups: young (average around 16 years), middle-aged (around 37), aged (about 62) and long-lived (roughly 88). Age-related changes in TCR beta repertoire diversity were measured in the study by deep sequencing normalized with unique cDNA molecular identifiers. For two donors (one aged 18 to 30 and one aged 80 or older), the study analyzed two additional independent replicas of 1 million unique cDNA reads from the same blood draw. To avoid experimental bias, donors of different ages were spread randomly across the sequencing lanes.

The 39 donors, aged roughly 6 to 100 years, were systemically healthy Caucasian individuals from Russia. Each donor gave ten milliliters of peripheral blood, collected into EDTA-treated Vacutainer tubes. Ficoll-Paque density-gradient centrifugation was used to isolate PBMCs, with at least 7 million obtained per sample. Trizol reagent was used to extract total RNA from the PBMCs, yielding at least 5.5 micrograms per sample. The percentages of naive CD45RAhigh/CD27high T cells were determined by flow cytometry on a PBMC aliquot from every donor. Receptor amplification or capture employed 5' RACE. TCRdb records Illumina HiSeq 2500 as the sequencer. A second PCR of about 6 to 11 cycles was performed with a sample-barcoded 5' primer and a J-beta primer mix. A template-switch 5' adaptor carrying 12 random nucleotides introduced a unique molecular identifier onto each TCR beta cDNA molecule. At least 2.5 million CDR3-containing paired-end reads were obtained from each sample. First-strand cDNA synthesis was performed from all RNA using the Mint cDNA synthesis kit, with priming by a TRBC-specific oligonucleotide. Following uracil-DNA glycosylase treatment, a first 18-cycle PCR with universal primers M1SS and BC2_uni_R was performed on all cDNA. As for how the authors treated the data: For normalization, 1 million high-quality reads, each with a distinct molecular identifier, were randomly selected from each sample. Reads with shared molecular identifiers were discarded instead of being binned into consensus sequences. MiTCR, set to a Q25 quality threshold and the strictest error-elimination algorithm, was used for CDR3 identification, clonotype clustering and error correction. Lower-bound total TCR beta diversity was estimated with a nonparametric unseen species model using Euler transformation. The raw public data were reprocessed by TCRdb itself: fastp quality trimming at Q25, MiXCR clonotype calling, in-frame beta chains only. CDR3 protein duplicates are merged, each entry listing the most common genes and DNA. TCRdb's processing, not the authors' own work, is the source of the V and J calls. For this sample there are about 970,000 distinct CDR3 sequences; roughly 50% appear just once. Of the sample, over 20% falls within the top ten clones.

Summary of the overall study and its limitations: Compared with the aged group, the long-lived group had more naive CD4+ T cells, fewer expanded clones and increased TCR diversity, a pattern suggesting age selection. Since profiling was done on bulk unsorted PBMCs, naive and antigen-experienced compartments could not be conclusively compared. Observed TCR beta diversity correlated strongly with the percentage of naive T cells measured by flow cytometry. As age increased, observed TCR beta diversity per million T cells dropped in a roughly linear way, and a significant reduction was already evident by age around 41. Because donor CMV infection status was unknown, age-related changes in expanded clonotypes were potentially confounded. Estimates of total diversity based on one million sequenced T cells were considered lower bounds and underestimates.

CDR3 length: 13 amino acids, cysteine to phenylalanine. The sequence is cut down to CDR3 DNA, 39 bases in frame from base 1. V lost 2 bases and J lost 10 bases; the stretch between them is 18 bases long. According to the germline V gene, CDR1 reads SQVTM and CDR2 reads ANQGSEA. Turning to this clonotype: No cognate antigen has been identified for it. Within one base of it there is no much larger clone, and no base qualities were kept.

The sequence joins TRBV29-1 to TRBJ2-7, with the D call perhaps TRBD1 or TRBD2, as 5 bases match in each case. The sequence was collected from a woman aged 60-75 years in good health. The sample consisted of blood. The DNA sequence follows: TGCAGCGTTGAACCCAGGGTGGATGGGGACCAGTACTTC. Its coded protein is CSVEPRVDGDQYF.